These T cell receptor beta chains were read from a single sample in a study of glioma-infiltrating T cells after dendritic cell vaccination. The repertoire was sequenced with immunoSEQ multiplex PCR; TCRdb's copy has only in-frame clones and lacks some. Counted here are more than 85,000 clones, 85% to 90% occurring once; the ten biggest clones make up approximately 2.7%. This material consisted of blood, taken after dendritic cell vaccination. The receptors come from a human donor with glioblastoma. Both conserved end residues are part of each CDR3. D genes are given only for firm matches. For some rows the clone size is stated as once, few or many, or as a class when expanded; others skip it.

V: TRBV2; size: NA; D: NA; J: TRBJ1-5; length: 12; CDR3: CASSGGRGAQHF; DNA: TGTGCCAGCAGTGGGGGCCGCGGGGCCCAGCATTTT
V: TRBV29-1; size: once; D: NA; J: TRBJ2-3; length: 13; CDR3: CSVRWRSTDTQYF; DNA: TGCAGCGTTCGGTGGAGGAGCACAGATACGCAGTATTTT
V: TRBV27; size: NA; D: TRBD2; J: TRBJ2-7; length: 16; CDR3: CASSSRTSGAFYEQYF; DNA: TGTGCCAGCAGTTCCCGGACTAGCGGGGCCTTCTACGAGCAGTACTTC
V: TRBV5-6; size: NA; D: NA; J: TRBJ2-7; length: 13; CDR3: CASSLAISYEQYF; DNA: TGTGCCAGCAGCTTGGCTATCTCCTACGAGCAGTACTTC
V: TRBV6-6; size: NA; D: TRBD1; J: TRBJ1-2; length: 14; CDR3: CASSPAGTGNGYTF; DNA: TGTGCCAGCAGCCCAGCCGGGACAGGGAATGGCTACACCTTC
V: TRBV30; size: NA; D: NA; J: TRBJ1-1; length: 12; CDR3: CAWSHSQVVAFF; DNA: TGTGCCTGGAGTCATTCCCAGGTGGTGGCTTTCTTT
V: TRBV10-2; size: once; D: NA; J: TRBJ1-5; length: 15; CDR3: CASSETSYSNQPQHF; DNA: TGCGCCAGCAGTGAGACTAGCTATAGCAATCAGCCCCAGCATTTT
V: TRBV10-3; size: NA; D: TRBD2; J: TRBJ2-2; length: 15; CDR3: CAITSSGGLQGELFF; DNA: TGTGCCATCACTAGTAGCGGGGGGCTTCAGGGGGAGCTGTTTTTT
V: TRBV5-1; size: once; D: NA; J: TRBJ1-2; length: 13; CDR3: CASSLEGRYGYTF; DNA: TGCGCCAGCAGCTTGGAGGGGAGGTACGGCTACACCTTC
V: TRBV6-5; size: NA; D: TRBD1; J: TRBJ1-2; length: 13; CDR3: CASKTGVDYGYTF; DNA: TGTGCCAGCAAGACAGGGGTTGACTATGGCTACACCTTC
V: TRBV6-5; size: NA; D: TRBD1; J: TRBJ2-7; length: 14; CDR3: CASSRQGLTYEQYF; DNA: TGTGCCAGCAGTAGACAGGGGTTAACCTACGAGCAGTACTTC
V: TRBV5-8; size: NA; D: TRBD2; J: TRBJ2-1; length: 16; CDR3: CASSSDWAGGPNEQFF; DNA: TGTGCCAGCAGCTCCGACTGGGCGGGGGGGCCAAATGAGCAGTTCTTC
V: TRBV18; size: NA; D: TRBD1; J: TRBJ1-6; length: 18; CDR3: CASSPRGTGQFNNSPLHF; DNA: TGTGCCAGCTCACCACGAGGGACAGGGCAATTTAATAATTCACCCCTCCACTTT
V: TRBV18; size: NA; D: TRBD1; J: TRBJ1-3; length: 15; CDR3: CASSLDRVPGNTIYF; DNA: TGTGCCAGCTCCCTCGACAGGGTACCTGGAAACACCATATATTTT
V: TRBV7-2; size: NA; D: NA; J: TRBJ2-2; length: 13; CDR3: CASSLWATGELFF; DNA: TGTGCCAGCAGCTTATGGGCCACCGGGGAGCTGTTTTTT
V: TRBV10-2; size: NA; D: TRBD2; J: TRBJ2-2; length: 14; CDR3: CASSALAGVGELFF; DNA: TGCGCCAGCAGTGCTCTAGCGGGAGTGGGGGAGCTGTTTTTT
V: TRBV11-2; size: NA; D: NA; J: TRBJ2-5; length: 14; CDR3: CASSLGSTQETQYF; DNA: TGTGCCAGCAGCTTAGGGTCAACACAAGAGACCCAGTACTTC
V: TRBV5-4; size: NA; D: NA; J: TRBJ1-3; length: 15; CDR3: CASSLRGFSGNTIYF; DNA: TGTGCCAGCAGCTTGCGGGGGTTCTCTGGAAACACCATATATTTT
V: TRBV6-5; size: NA; D: TRBD1; J: TRBJ1-1; length: 15; CDR3: CASSWAGTDNTEAFF; DNA: TGTGCCAGCAGTTGGGCCGGGACAGACAACACTGAAGCTTTCTTT
V: TRBV18; size: few; D: NA; J: TRBJ1-1; length: 13; CDR3: CASSPQGNTEAFF; DNA: TGTGCCAGCTCACCGCAGGGGAACACTGAAGCTTTCTTT
V: TRBV11-2; size: once; D: NA; J: TRBJ2-1; length: 14; CDR3: CASSLERIYNEQFF; DNA: TGTGCCAGCAGCTTAGAGAGGATATACAATGAGCAGTTCTTC
V: TRBV10-3; size: NA; D: NA; J: TRBJ1-1; length: 12; CDR3: CAISDRGTEAFF; DNA: TGTGCCATCAGTGACAGGGGCACTGAAGCTTTCTTT
V: TRBV7-8; size: NA; D: NA; J: TRBJ1-1; length: 14; CDR3: CASRQDGRNTEAFF; DNA: TGTGCCAGCAGACAGGACGGAAGGAACACTGAAGCTTTCTTT
V: TRBV30; size: NA; D: TRBD1; J: TRBJ1-1; length: 14; CDR3: CAWSLYRGRTEAFF; DNA: TGTGCCTGGAGTCTATACAGGGGGCGGACTGAAGCTTTCTTT
V: TRBV6-5; size: few; D: NA; J: TRBJ2-7; length: 14; CDR3: CASSYSQGSSEQYF; DNA: TGTGCCAGCAGTTACTCCCAGGGATCCAGCGAGCAGTACTTC
V: TRBV20-1; size: NA; D: NA; J: TRBJ2-3; length: 11; CDR3: CSARAPDTQYF; DNA: TGCAGTGCTAGAGCCCCTGATACGCAGTATTTT
V: TRBV10-2; size: NA; D: TRBD1; J: TRBJ2-5; length: 13; CDR3: CASAALGGETQYF; DNA: TGCGCCAGCGCGGCACTAGGGGGCGAGACCCAGTACTTC
V: TRBV29-1; size: NA; D: TRBD1; J: TRBJ1-1; length: 12; CDR3: CSVNRGRTEAFF; DNA: TGCAGCGTCAACAGGGGGAGGACTGAAGCTTTCTTT
V: TRBV6-5; size: NA; D: NA; J: TRBJ2-3; length: 11; CDR3: CASRAGDTQYF; DNA: TGTGCCAGCAGGGCCGGGGATACGCAGTATTTT
V: TRBV11-1; size: NA; D: NA; J: TRBJ2-7; length: 14; CDR3: CASSQDRSSYEQYF; DNA: TGTGCCAGCAGCCAAGACAGGAGCTCCTACGAGCAGTACTTC
V: TRBV4-1; size: NA; D: NA; J: TRBJ1-1; length: 13; CDR3: CASRPGPNTEAFF; DNA: TGCGCCAGCCGGCCAGGGCCGAACACTGAAGCTTTCTTT
V: TRBV30; size: NA; D: NA; J: TRBJ2-3; length: 12; CDR3: CAWSVQSGTQYF; DNA: TGTGCCTGGAGTGTCCAGAGCGGGACGCAGTATTTT
V: TRBV2; size: NA; D: TRBD1; J: TRBJ2-7; length: 12; CDR3: CASRTGIYEQYF; DNA: TGTGCCAGCAGGACAGGGATCTACGAGCAGTACTTC